Shown below are 14 T cell receptor beta chains from a single sample sequenced in a study of long-term antiretroviral therapy in people with HIV. immunoSEQ v3.0 was run at survey level. The assay was immunoSEQ multiplex PCR, and TCRdb's table has in-frame clones only and misses some. The sample consists of tens of thousands of clones, under 85% of them appearing once. The sequences come from unsorted PBMCs, collected 0.4 years after starting antiretroviral therapy. These receptors were obtained from a man aged 45-60 years with HIV.

The rearrangement uses TRBV27 and TRBJ2-1; 9 bases map to TRBD1. V shed 3 bases, J shed 3 bases, and the junction held 3 bases outside the gene matches. The CDR3 is 15 residues long. Germline CDR1 MNHEY, CDR2 SMNVEV (reference sequence). The CDR3 sequence is CASSFGTGLYNEQFF. The DNA of the CDR3 is TGTGCCAGCAGTTTCGGGACAGGGCTCTACAATGAGCAGTTCTTC.

CDR3: CASSLGENTEAFF. The CDR3 DNA reads as TGTGCCAGCAGCTTGGGAGAGAACACTGAAGCTTTCTTT. The chain joins TRBV5-5 to TRBJ1-1; D is ambiguous. With 0 bases removed from V and 1 base from J, the gap between germline ends came to 4 bases. The CDR3 covers 13 residues. CDR1 and CDR2 (germline): SGHKS, YYEKEE (reference sequence).

This CDR3 is CASSQGNRARGDTQYF. The CDR3 nucleotides are TGCGCCAGCAGCCAAGGTAATAGGGCCCGCGGAGATACGCAGTATTTT. The chain employs TRBV4-1 and TRBJ2-3; D not certain. CDR1 and CDR2 (germline): MGHRA, YSYEKL. Trimming took 1 base from V and 5 from J, leaving 16 bases between them. There are 16 residues in the CDR3.

This clone was detected a few times. The chain is built from TRBV27 and TRBJ2-5, with TRBD1 matching over 8 bases. This CDR3 contains 16 residues. Unmatched junction bases numbered 12, after V lost 8 bases and J lost 1 base. In germline, CDR1 is MNHEY, CDR2 SMNVEV (reference sequence). CDR3 sequence (DNA): TGTGCCAGCGGCCTCCCCGGGACAGGCGTCCAAGAGACCCAGTACTTC. Translation gives CASGLPGTGVQETQYF.

The V gene is TRBV5-1, the J gene TRBJ2-2; perhaps TRBD1 as D (6 bases). This CDR3 has 15 amino acids. V was pared by 0 bases and J by 4 bases, with 10 bases between. Germline V lookup: CDR1 SGHRS, CDR2 YFSETQ. For the CDR3, the DNA is TGCGCCAGCAGCTTGGTTGGGGGCGGCACCGGGGAGCTGTTTTTT. Protein product: CASSLVGGGTGELFF. Based on the CDR3 plus reference TRBV5-1 and TRBJ2-2, the full variable domain is KAGVTQTPRYLIKTRGQQVTLSCSPISGHRSVSWYQQTPGQGLQFLFEYFSETQRNKGNFPGRFSGRQFSNSRSEMNVSTLELGDSALYLCASSLVGGGTGELFFGEGSRLTVL.

This rearrangement joins TRBV4-1 to TRBJ1-2; D is uncertain. Germline V lookup: CDR1 MGHRA, CDR2 YSYEKL. V shed 1 base and J shed 5 bases, with 8 bases lying between them. This CDR3 region has 13 residues. CDR3 coding DNA: TGCGCCAGCAGCCAAGTTTCTGGATATGGCTACACCTTC. Residues: CASSQVSGYGYTF.

The V gene is TRBV29-1, the J gene TRBJ2-1; 8 bases line up with TRBD2. CDR1 and CDR2 (germline): SQVTM, ANQGSEA. The V gene end was trimmed by 5 bases and the J gene end by 0 bases; junction bases not matched to a gene: 9. The CDR3 is 16 amino acids. The CDR3 DNA sequence: TGCAGCGTTCCGGGGGGGACCCTTAGCTCCTACAATGAGCAGTTCTTC. It codes for CSVPGGTLSSYNEQFF.

The J gene is TRBJ2-5, the V gene TRBV4-2, with 16 bases matching TRBD2. CDR1 is LGHNA, CDR2 YNFKEQ, per germline. The CDR3 runs to 17 residues. V lost 0 bases and J lost 5; bases outside the gene matches: 3. DNA of the CDR3: TGTGCCAGCAGCCAAGAGGGACTAGCGGGGGGGCTGGAGACCCAGTACTTC. Amino acid sequence: CASSQEGLAGGLETQYF.

The chain uses TRBV7-8 and TRBJ1-5; D unresolved. CDR3 size: 15 residues. V shed 2 bases and J shed 4 bases, with 12 bases lying between them. The germline V gene has CDR1 SGHVS and CDR2 FQNEAQ. CDR3 nucleotides: TGTGCCAGCAGCTTAATGCGACTCGGGAATCAGCCCCAGCATTTT. This translates into CASSLMRLGNQPQHF. The variable domain in full, with the rest retrieved from reference TRBV7-8 and TRBJ1-5, is GAGVSQSPRYKVAKRGQDVALRCDPISGHVSLFWYQQALGQGPEFLTYFQNEAQLDKSGLPSDRFFAERPEGSVSTLKIQRTQQEDSAVYLCASSLMRLGNQPQHFGDGTRLSIL.

V is TRBV11-2 and J is TRBJ2-3; possible D gene TRBD1, 5 bases. V gave up 5 bases and J gave up 6 bases, with 18 bases separating them. The CDR3 covers 15 residues. Germline V gives CDR1 SGHAT, CDR2 FQNNGV. CDR3 loop: CASSPRVDPSDTQYF. CDR3 DNA: TGTGCCAGCAGCCCCAGGGTCGACCCGTCCGATACGCAGTATTTT.

This clone was seen more than once but under ten times. The rearrangement uses TRBV6-6 and TRBJ2-7; no reliable D call. Germline-derived CDR1 and CDR2 are MNHNY and SVGAGI (reference sequence). The germline V and J ends were trimmed by 2 bases and 0 bases, with 11 bases remaining between them. The CDR3 length is 15 residues. The CDR3 here is CASSYGGVSSYEQYF. The CDR3 region has the DNA TGTGCCAGCAGTTACGGTGGAGTCAGCTCCTACGAGCAGTACTTC.

A single count supports this clone. V and J are TRBV19 and TRBJ2-7; 13 positions agree with TRBD2. Germline V gene data show CDR1 as LNHDA and CDR2 as SQIVND (reference sequence). CDR3 length: 16 amino acids. The V and J ends lost 5 bases and 7 bases, in that order; junction bases with no gene match: 11. The CDR3 DNA follows: TGTGCCAGTAGTCCTCCACTAGCGGGGGGGCTGGGGGAGCAGTACTTC. Amino acid sequence: CASSPPLAGGLGEQYF.

The chain recombines TRBV30 with TRBJ2-3; D could derive from TRBD1 or TRBD2 (9 bases each). V lost 2 bases and J 5 bases, leaving 17 bases between the germline ends. This CDR3 has 15 residues. Per germline, CDR1 GTSNPN and CDR2 SVGIG (reference sequence). The CDR3 DNA is TGTGCCTGGAGTCGAGCGGGGGGACAGGGAGATACGCAGTATTTT. It codes for CAWSRAGGQGDTQYF.

The rearrangement links TRBV6-5 to TRBJ2-1; D not resolved. V gave up 5 bases and J gave up 3 bases, with 14 bases separating them. Per germline, CDR1 MNHEY and CDR2 SVGAGI. The CDR3 length is 15 residues. The CDR3 sequence: CASSLGVSSYNEQFF. CDR3 in DNA: TGTGCCAGCAGTCTTGGCGTAAGTAGCTACAATGAGCAGTTCTTC.